This entry is about one T cell receptor beta chain. Genes and germline come from the mouse. The read stops 1 residue short of the end of the CDR3; the missing end is completed from the germline J gene. This specimen belongs to a study of tissue T cells after allogeneic stem cell transplantation. Clones were read by immunoSEQ multiplex PCR, and TCRdb kept only the in-frame ones, dropping some. Here the sample spans around 4,000 clones, 45% to 50% being singletons. Noted time point: mouse harvest day 14 after allogeneic transplant. Each mouse received 10^7 T-cell-depleted marrow cells plus 10^6 splenic CD5+ T cells by tail vein. Germline trimming cut 6 bases from V and 6 bases from J; bases unmatched to any gene: 4. CDR1 and CDR2 (germline): SGHND, FRSKSL. The length of the CDR3 is 13 residues.

The gene calls are TRBV15 and TRBJ2-4, with TRBD1 identical over 9 bases. Sample: gut tissue. The TCR sequence derives from a female BALB/c mouse given C57BL/6 T cells with graft-versus-host disease after an allogeneic hematopoietic cell transplant. This CDR3 reads CASSPGTGNTLYF. The part of the CDR3 DNA that was read is TGTGCCAGCAGCCCCGGGACAGGGAACACCTTGTAC.